This T cell receptor beta chain was obtained from a study of shared clonotypes between healthy human individuals. CDR1 MNHEY and CDR2 SMNVEV come from the germline V gene (reference sequence). The CDR3 has 18 amino acids. V lost 8 bases to trimming and J lost 1 base; unmatched junction nucleotides: 17. This table comes from immunoSEQ multiplex PCR, and its TCRdb copy is limited to in-frame clones, with some not included. The sample lists more than 150,000 clones, 85% to 95% seen once, with 0.067% in the top ten. Sample: naive CD4+ T cells sorted from blood. Sample subset: CD45RA+ positively selected. The chain is built from TRBV27 and TRBJ1-5, with 7 bases aligning to TRBD1. The TCR originated in a woman in her 30s in good health. Here the CDR3 reads CASRPHPGGSRSNQPQHF. CDR3 nucleotides: TGTGCCAGCCGACCCCACCCAGGGGGATCACGGAGCAATCAGCCCCAGCATTTT.